This TCR beta chain is from a study of T cell responses to AZD1222 COVID-19 vaccine. General study findings and limits: Nearly half of spike-specific TCRs reportedly target unmutated variant regions.

Data came from immunoSEQ multiplex PCR; TCRdb stores just in-frame clones and leaves some out. Of some 160,000 clones listed, approximately 88% were seen once; the top ten hold roughly 0.98%. With regard to this clone: Its antigen is unidentified.

CDR3 length: 13 residues. Per germline, CDR1 MGHRA and CDR2 YSYEKL. V lost 1 base and J 5 bases, leaving 8 bases between the germline ends. The source was peripheral blood, collected 28 days after the second AZD1222 dose. V gene TRBV4-1 combines with J gene TRBJ2-5, with no clear D. The origin of this receptor is an adult who received the AZD1222 COVID-19 vaccine. CDR3 in amino acids: CASSQARTETQYF. CDR3 bases: TGCGCCAGCAGCCAAGCCCGTACGGAGACCCAGTACTTC.